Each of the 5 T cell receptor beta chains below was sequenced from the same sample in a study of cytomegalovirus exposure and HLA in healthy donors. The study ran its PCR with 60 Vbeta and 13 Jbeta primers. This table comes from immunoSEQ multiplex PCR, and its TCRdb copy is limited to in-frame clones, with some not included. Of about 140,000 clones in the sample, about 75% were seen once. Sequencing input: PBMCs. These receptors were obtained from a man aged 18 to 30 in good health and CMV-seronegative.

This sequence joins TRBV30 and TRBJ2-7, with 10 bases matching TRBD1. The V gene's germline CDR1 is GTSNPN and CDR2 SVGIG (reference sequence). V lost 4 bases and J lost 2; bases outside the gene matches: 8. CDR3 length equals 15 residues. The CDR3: CAWKTSGTGAYEQYF. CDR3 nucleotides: TGTGCCTGGAAAACCTCCGGGACAGGGGCCTACGAGCAGTACTTC.

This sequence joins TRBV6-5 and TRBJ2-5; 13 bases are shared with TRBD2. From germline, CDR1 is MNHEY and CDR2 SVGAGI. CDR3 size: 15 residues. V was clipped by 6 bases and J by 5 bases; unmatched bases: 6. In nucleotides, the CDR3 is TGTGCCAGCAGCCCACTAGCGGGAGGGCGGGAGACCCAGTACTTC. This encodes CASSPLAGGRETQYF.

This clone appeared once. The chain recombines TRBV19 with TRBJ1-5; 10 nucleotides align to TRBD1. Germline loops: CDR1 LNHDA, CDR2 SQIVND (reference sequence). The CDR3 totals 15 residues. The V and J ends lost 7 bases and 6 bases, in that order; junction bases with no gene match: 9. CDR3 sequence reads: CASTRQGAQVQPQHF. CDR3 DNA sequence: TGTGCCAGTACAAGACAGGGGGCGCAAGTTCAGCCCCAGCATTTT.

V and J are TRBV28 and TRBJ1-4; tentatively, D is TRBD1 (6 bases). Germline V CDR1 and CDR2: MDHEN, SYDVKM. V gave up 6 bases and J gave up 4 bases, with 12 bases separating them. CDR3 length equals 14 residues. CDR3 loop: CASRQGGVNEKLFF. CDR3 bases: TGTGCCAGCAGGCAAGGGGGGGTTAATGAAAAACTGTTTTTT.

CDR3 nucleotides: TGTGCCAGCAGTTCCCCCCAAAACACTGAAGCTTTCTTT. The encoded protein is CASSSPQNTEAFF. This chain joins TRBV7-9 and TRBJ1-1, with D uncertain. With 6 bases removed from V and 2 bases from J, the gap between germline ends came to 10 bases. In germline, CDR1 is SEHNR, CDR2 FQNEAQ (reference sequence). The CDR3 totals 13 residues.